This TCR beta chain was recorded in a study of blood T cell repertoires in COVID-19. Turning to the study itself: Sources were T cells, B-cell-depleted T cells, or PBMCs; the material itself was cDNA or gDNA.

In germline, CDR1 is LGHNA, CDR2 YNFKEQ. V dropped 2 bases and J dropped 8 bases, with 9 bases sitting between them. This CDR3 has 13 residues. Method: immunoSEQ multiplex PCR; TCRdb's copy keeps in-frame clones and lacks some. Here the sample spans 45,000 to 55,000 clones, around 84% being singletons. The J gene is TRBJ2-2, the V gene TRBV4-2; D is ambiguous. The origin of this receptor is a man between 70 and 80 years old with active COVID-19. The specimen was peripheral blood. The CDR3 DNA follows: TGTGCCAGCAGCCAACCGACCGGGGGGGAGCTGTTTTTT. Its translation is CASSQPTGGELFF.